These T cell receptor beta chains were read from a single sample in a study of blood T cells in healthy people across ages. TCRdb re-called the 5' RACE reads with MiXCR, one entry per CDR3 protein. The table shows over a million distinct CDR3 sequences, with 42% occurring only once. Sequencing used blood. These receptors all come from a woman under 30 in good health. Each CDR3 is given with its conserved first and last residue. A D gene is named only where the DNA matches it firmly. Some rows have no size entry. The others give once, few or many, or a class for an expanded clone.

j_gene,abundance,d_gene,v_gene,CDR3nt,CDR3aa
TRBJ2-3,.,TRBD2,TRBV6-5,TGTGCCAGCAGACAACTAGCGATAGATACGCAGTATTTT,CASRQLAIDTQYF
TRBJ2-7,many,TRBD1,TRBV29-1,TGCAGCGTTGGCCCGACAGGGTTCAGCTCCTACGAGCAGTACTTC,CSVGPTGFSSYEQYF
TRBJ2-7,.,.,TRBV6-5,TGTGCCAGCAGTTACTCAGGGGGTTACCTCTACGAGCAGTACTTC,CASSYSGGYLYEQYF
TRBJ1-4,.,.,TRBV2,TGTGCCAGCAGTGAAGGGGGGCGGTGGGATGAAAAACTGTTTTTT,CASSEGGRWDEKLFF
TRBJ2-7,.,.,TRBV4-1,TGCGCCAGCAGCCAAGCAGGCTTCAATGAGCAGTACTTC,CASSQAGFNEQYF
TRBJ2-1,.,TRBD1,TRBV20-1,TGCAGTGCCCTCGCCCTGGGACAGGGGTCGGGTAATGAGCAGTTCTTC,CSALALGQGSGNEQFF
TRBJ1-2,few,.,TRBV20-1,TGCAGTGCTTCCGGCTCGGACTATGGCTACACCTTC,CSASGSDYGYTF
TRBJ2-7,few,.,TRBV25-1,TGTGCCACCCGATGGGACGAGCAGTACTTC,CATRWDEQYF
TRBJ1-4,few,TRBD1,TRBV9,TGTGCCAGCAGCGGACAGGGTGCAACTAATGAAAAACTGTTTTTT,CASSGQGATNEKLFF
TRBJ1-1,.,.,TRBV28,TGTGCCACGACACTGAACACTGAAGCTTTCTTT,CATTLNTEAFF
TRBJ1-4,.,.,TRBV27,TGTGCCAGCACCCAAAAGCGGGGGGCAACTAATGAAAAACTGTTTTTT,CASTQKRGATNEKLFF
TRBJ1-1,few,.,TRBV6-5,TGTGCCAGCAGTTACGGAGGGTTGCCCACTGAAGCTTTCTTT,CASSYGGLPTEAFF
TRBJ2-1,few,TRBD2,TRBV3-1,TGTGCCAGCAGCCAATTGCTAGCGGGAGGCAATGAGCAGTTCTTC,CASSQLLAGGNEQFF
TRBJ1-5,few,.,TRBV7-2,TGTGCCAGCAGCACCCTGGCTGGATCTCAGCCCCAGCATTTT,CASSTLAGSQPQHF
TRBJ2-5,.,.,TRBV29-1,TGCAGCGTTGTGGGACATTTGTACCAAGAGACCCAGTACTTC,CSVVGHLYQETQYF
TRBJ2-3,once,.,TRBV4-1,TGCGCCAGCAGCCGAGGGGCCGCCAACACAGATACGCAGTATTTT,CASSRGAANTDTQYF
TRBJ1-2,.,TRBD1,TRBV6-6,TGTGCCGGCAGTCAAGCTGGACAGGGATCTGGCTACACCTTC,CAGSQAGQGSGYTF
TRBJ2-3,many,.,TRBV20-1,TGCAGTGCCCCAGGAGGGGGCACAGATACGCAGTATTTT,CSAPGGGTDTQYF
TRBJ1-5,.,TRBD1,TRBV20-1,TGCAGTGCTACCCAGGGGGATCAGCCGTATAGCAATCAGCCCCAGCATTTT,CSATQGDQPYSNQPQHF
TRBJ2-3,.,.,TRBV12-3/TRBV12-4,TGTGCCAGCAGCGCCGACGGGGCCACAGATACGCAGTATTTT,CASSADGATDTQYF
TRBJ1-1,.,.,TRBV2,TGTGCCAGCAGTCGGACAATAGAGACTGAAGCTTTCTTT,CASSRTIETEAFF
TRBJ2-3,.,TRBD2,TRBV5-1,TGCGCCAGCAGCTTCCATGGAGCGGGAGTGTCAGATACGCAGTATTTT,CASSFHGAGVSDTQYF
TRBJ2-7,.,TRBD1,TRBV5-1,TGCGCCAGCAGCTCCGACAGGGTCCCCTACGAGCAGTACTTC,CASSSDRVPYEQYF